The 3 T cell receptor beta chains below were found in one sample sequenced in a study of blood T cell repertoires in COVID-19. Data came from immunoSEQ multiplex PCR; TCRdb stores just in-frame clones and leaves some out. This sample has 200,000 to 250,000 clones, with approximately 82% found just once. The material sequenced was peripheral blood. All receptors derive from a young woman with acute or convalescent COVID-19.

The rearrangement uses TRBV5-6 and TRBJ2-5; no firm D call. Trimming left V 3 bases short and J 0 bases short, with 12 bases between. Germline loops: CDR1 SGHDT, CDR2 YYEEEE. This CDR3 region has 15 residues. Written as DNA, the CDR3 is TGTGCCAGCAGCTCGGGTATCCGAAACCAAGAGACCCAGTACTTC. Translation gives CASSSGIRNQETQYF.

The chain recombines TRBV6-2 or TRBV6-3 with TRBJ2-2, with 9 bases matching TRBD2. The CDR3 runs 17 residues. The germline V gene has CDR1 MNHEY and CDR2 SVGEGT. J gave up 8 bases and V 2 bases, and 12 bases lay outside the gene matches. CDR3 loop: CASSYESHLSGSGELFF. The CDR3 coding sequence is TGTGCCAGCAGTTACGAGTCCCACCTTAGCGGGAGTGGGGAGCTGTTTTTT.

This clone came up a few times. The CDR3 DNA is TGTGCCAGCAGCCAAGATTCTTGGGCAGCCGGGGGTGGCTACACCTTC. Translation gives CASSQDSWAAGGGYTF. V and J are TRBV4-2 and TRBJ1-2, with D tentatively TRBD1 (5 bases). V was trimmed by 0 bases and J by 7 bases, leaving 18 bases between them. Germline-derived CDR1 and CDR2 are LGHNA and YNFKEQ. There are 16 residues in the CDR3.